This TCR beta chain emerged from a study of blood T cell repertoires in COVID-19 (dated by TCRdb to 2020 to 2021). Study-wide context: The collaborator samples originated in the United States, Italy and Spain and spanned the acute and convalescent phases of COVID-19. The prospective study material was composed of cDNA or gDNA derived from T cells, B-cell-depleted T cells, or PBMCs. Deeply sampled blood TCRbeta repertoires from subjects exposed to, actively infected with, or recovered from COVID-19 were included in the dataset. The repertoires were made available in a free public database intended to serve as a resource for research on the immune response to SARS-CoV-2. Samples were obtained from the ongoing ImmuneRACE study (first 160 participants) and from 950 to 1,500 subjects provided by 6 global collaborators. A de-identified subject ID, COVID-19 status, age in years and sex were almost always included in the sample metadata. Where HLA class I and class II types were available, the types were taken from metadata supplied by the sample provider, not from assay-based typing. Here is what the overall study found, with its caveats: How much clinical and demographic metadata was included differed by source and by participant, and the metadata was provided uncurated.

Its CDR3 holds 16 amino acids, cysteine through phenylalanine. The CDR3 DNA has 48 bases and is translated from base 1. V is cut by 2 bases and J by 1 base, and the space between the germline ends is 15 bases. The germline V gene gives CDR1 as MDHEN and CDR2 as SYDVKM. TCRbeta CDR3 regions were amplified from genomic DNA by means of the immunoSEQ Assay, a bias-controlled multiplex PCR. The paper's data handling went like this. The number of nucleated cells in each sample was estimated by amplification of reference gene primers within the assay. Sequence reads were collapsed and filtered to measure the absolute abundance of every unique TCRbeta CDR3 rearrangement. For each sample, productive Simpson clonality was calculated as the square root of Simpson's diversity index over productive rearrangements. Sourced from immuneACCESS, this table was stored by TCRdb with only in-frame sequences that have V and J called. A share of the clones is absent; for the studies checked, an unresolved V gene accounts for under half, and the remainder has no known explanation. Clonal size and the V and J genes are those of that table, whereas D and trimming came from the DNA. The sample profile shows approximately 150,000 clones; approximately 83% of them were found once. The ten largest account for about 2% of the sample.

The collaborating institutions used their own protocols to collect whole blood in K2EDTA tubes. Collaborator samples were shipped for TCRbeta analysis as frozen whole blood, isolated PBMCs, or DNA extracted from either sample type. As for this clone: What this receptor recognizes is not known. It has no much larger one-base neighbor in the sample; base qualities were not kept.

The specimen was peripheral blood. The chain is encoded by TRBV28 joined to TRBJ2-7; a tentative D match to TRBD1 spans 6 bases. This sequence was found in an elderly woman with acute or convalescent COVID-19. The DNA sequence is as follows: TGTGCCAGCAGTTTAACGCAGGGGATGGGATCCTACGAGCAGTACTTC. It codes for CASSLTQGMGSYEQYF.